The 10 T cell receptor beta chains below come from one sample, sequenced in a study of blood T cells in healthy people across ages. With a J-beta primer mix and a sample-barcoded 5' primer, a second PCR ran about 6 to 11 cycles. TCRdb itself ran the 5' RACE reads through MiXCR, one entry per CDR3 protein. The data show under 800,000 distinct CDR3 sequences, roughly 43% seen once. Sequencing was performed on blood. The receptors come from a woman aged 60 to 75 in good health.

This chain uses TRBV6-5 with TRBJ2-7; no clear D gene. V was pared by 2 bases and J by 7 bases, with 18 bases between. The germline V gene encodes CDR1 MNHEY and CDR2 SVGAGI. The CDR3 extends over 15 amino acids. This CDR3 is CASSYSPSGPNEQYF. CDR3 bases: TGTGCCAGCAGTTACAGTCCGTCAGGACCAAATGAGCAGTACTTC.

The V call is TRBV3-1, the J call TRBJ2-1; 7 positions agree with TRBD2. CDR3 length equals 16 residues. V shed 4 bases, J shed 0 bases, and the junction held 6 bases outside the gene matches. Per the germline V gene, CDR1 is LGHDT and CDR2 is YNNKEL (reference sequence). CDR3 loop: CASSRIAGLSYNEQFF. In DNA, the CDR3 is TGTGCCAGCAGCCGTATAGCGGGTCTCTCCTACAATGAGCAGTTCTTC.

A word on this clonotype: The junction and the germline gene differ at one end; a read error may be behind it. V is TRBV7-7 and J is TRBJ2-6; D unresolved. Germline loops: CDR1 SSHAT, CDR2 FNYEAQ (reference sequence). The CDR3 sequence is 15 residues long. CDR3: CASSSGLPGANVLTF. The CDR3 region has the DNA TGTGCTAGCAGCTCCGGGCTGCCTGGGGCCAACGTCCTGACTTTC.

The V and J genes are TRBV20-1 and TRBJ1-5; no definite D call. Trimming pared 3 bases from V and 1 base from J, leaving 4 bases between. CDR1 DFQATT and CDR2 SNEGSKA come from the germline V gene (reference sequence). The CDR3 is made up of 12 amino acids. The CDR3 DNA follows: TGCAGTGCTAGGATAAGCAATCAGCCCCAGCATTTT. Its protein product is CSARISNQPQHF.

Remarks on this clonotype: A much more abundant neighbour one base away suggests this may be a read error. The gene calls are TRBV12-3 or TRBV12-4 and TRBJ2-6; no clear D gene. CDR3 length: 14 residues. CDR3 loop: CTSRPYSGANVLTF. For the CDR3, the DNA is TGTACCAGCAGGCCCTACTCTGGGGCCAACGTCCTGACTTTC.

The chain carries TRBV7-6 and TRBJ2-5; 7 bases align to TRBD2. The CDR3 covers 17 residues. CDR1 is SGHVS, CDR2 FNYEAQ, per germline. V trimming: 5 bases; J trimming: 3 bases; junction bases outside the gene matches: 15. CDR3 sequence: CASSPLGLTGGKETQYF. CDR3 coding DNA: TGTGCCAGCAGCCCCCTGGGACTAACGGGGGGTAAAGAGACCCAGTACTTC.

As DNA, the CDR3 is TGCGCCAGCAGCTTGGGGGATAATGGAAACACCATATATTTT. As protein: CASSLGDNGNTIYF. J is TRBJ1-3 and V is TRBV5-1; D is undetermined. Per the germline V gene, CDR1 is SGHRS and CDR2 is YFSETQ. Between the trimmed V and J ends, which lost 0 bases and 3 bases, there was a span of 7 bases. The CDR3 has 14 residues.

CDR3 DNA sequence: TGTGCCAGCAGTTTAACGGGACAGGGTGACGGAAACACCATATATTTT. This codes for CASSLTGQGDGNTIYF. The J gene is TRBJ1-3, the V gene TRBV12-3 or TRBV12-4, with 9 bases fitting TRBD1. V was pared by 2 bases and J by 4 bases, with 6 bases of the junction left unmatched. CDR3 length: 16 residues.

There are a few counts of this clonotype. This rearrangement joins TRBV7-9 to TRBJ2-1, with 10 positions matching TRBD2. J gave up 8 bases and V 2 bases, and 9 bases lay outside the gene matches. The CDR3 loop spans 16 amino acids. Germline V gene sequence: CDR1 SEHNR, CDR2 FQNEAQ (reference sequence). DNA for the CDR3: TGTGCCAGCAGCTTATTCGAGCGGGAGGGTGGGCATGAGCAGTTCTTC. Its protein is CASSLFEREGGHEQFF. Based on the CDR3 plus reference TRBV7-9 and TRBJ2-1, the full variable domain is DTGVSQNPRHKITKRGQNVTFRCDPISEHNRLYWYRQTLGQGPEFLTYFQNEAQLEKSRLLSDRFSAERPKGSFSTLEIQRTEQGDSAMYLCASSLFEREGGHEQFFGPGTRLTVL.

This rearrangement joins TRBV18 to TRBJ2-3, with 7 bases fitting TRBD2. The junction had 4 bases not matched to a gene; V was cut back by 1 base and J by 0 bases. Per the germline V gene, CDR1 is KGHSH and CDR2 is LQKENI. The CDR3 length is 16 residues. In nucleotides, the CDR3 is TGTGCCAGCTCACCACAGGAGGGACTAAGCACAGATACGCAGTATTTT. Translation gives CASSPQEGLSTDTQYF.